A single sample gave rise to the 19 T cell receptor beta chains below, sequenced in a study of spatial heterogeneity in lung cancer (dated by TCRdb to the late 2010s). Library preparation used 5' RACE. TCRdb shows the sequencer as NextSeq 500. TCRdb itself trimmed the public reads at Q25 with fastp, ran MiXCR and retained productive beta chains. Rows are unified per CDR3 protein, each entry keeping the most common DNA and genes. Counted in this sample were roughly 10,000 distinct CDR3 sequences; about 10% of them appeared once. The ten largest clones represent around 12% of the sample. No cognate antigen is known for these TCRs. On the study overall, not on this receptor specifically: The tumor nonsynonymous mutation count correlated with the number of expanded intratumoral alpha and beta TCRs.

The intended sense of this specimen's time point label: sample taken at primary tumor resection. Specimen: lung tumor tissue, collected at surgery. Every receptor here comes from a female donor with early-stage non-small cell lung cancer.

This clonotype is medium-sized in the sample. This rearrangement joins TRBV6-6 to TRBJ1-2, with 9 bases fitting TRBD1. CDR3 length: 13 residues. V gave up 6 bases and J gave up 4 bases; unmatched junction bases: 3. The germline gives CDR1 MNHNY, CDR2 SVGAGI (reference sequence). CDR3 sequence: CASRDRGLYGYTF. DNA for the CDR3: TGTGCCAGCAGGGACAGGGGCCTCTATGGCTACACCTTC.

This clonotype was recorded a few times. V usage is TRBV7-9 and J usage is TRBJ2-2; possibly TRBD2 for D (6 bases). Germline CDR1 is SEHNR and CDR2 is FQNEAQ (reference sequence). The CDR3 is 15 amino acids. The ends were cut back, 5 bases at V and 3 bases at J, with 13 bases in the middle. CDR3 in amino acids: CASSRGREDTGELFF. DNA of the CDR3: TGTGCCAGCAGCCGAGGGCGGGAAGACACCGGGGAGCTGTTTTTT.

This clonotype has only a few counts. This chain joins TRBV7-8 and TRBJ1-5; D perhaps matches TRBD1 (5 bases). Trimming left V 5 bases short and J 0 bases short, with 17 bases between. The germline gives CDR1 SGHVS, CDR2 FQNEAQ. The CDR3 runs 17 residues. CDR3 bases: TGTGCCAGCAGCCCGGGGGAGGGGTATAGTAGCAATCAGCCCCAGCATTTT. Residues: CASSPGEGYSSNQPQHF.

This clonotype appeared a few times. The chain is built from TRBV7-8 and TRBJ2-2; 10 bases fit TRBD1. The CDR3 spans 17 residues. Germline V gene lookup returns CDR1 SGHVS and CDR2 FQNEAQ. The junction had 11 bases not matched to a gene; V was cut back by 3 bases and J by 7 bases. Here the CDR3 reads CASSLLPGQGKDGELFF. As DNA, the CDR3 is TGTGCCAGCAGCTTGCTCCCGGGACAGGGGAAAGACGGGGAGCTGTTTTTT.

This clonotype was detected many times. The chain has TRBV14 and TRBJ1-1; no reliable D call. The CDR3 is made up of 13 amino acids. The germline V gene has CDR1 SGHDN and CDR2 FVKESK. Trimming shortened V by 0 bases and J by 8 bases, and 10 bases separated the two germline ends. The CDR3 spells CASSQDGTGEAFF. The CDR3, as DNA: TGTGCCAGCAGCCAAGATGGAACGGGCGAAGCTTTCTTT. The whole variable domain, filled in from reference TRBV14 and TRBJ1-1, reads EAGVTQFPSHSVIEKGQTVTLRCDPISGHDNLYWYRRVMGKEIKFLLHFVKESKQDESGMPNNRFLAERTGGTYSTLKVQPAELEDSGVYFCASSQDGTGEAFFGQGTRLTVV.

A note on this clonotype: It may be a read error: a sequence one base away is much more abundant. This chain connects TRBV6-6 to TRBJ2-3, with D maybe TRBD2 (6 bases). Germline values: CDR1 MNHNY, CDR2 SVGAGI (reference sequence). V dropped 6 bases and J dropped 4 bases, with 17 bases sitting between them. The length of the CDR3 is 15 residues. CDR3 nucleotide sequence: TGTGCCAGCAGCCATAGCAGGAGGGGAGCAGATACGCAGTATTTT. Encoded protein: CASSHSRRGADTQYF.

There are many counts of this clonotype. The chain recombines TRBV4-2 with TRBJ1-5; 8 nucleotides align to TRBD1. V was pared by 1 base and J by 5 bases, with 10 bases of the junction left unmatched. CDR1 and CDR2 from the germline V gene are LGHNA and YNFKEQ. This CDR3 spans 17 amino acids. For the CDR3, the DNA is TGTGCCAGCAGCCAAGCCCGACAGGGGATGGGGGATCAGCCCCAGCATTTT. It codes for CASSQARQGMGDQPQHF.

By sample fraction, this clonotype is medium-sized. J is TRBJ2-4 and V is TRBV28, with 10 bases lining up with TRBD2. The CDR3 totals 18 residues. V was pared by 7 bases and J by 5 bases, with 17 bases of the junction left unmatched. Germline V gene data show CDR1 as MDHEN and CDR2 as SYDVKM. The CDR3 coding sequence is TGTGCCAGCACCACCCCCGGGTCTCTAGCGGGAGCGGAAAACATTCAGTACTTC. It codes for CASTTPGSLAGAENIQYF.

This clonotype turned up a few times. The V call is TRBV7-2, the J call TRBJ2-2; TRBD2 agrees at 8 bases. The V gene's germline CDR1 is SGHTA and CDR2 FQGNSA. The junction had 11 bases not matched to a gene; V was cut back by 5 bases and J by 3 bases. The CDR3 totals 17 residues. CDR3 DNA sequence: TGTGCCAGCAGCCCGCGGGAGGCGGGAGGTTACACCGGGGAGCTGTTTTTT. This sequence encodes CASSPREAGGYTGELFF.

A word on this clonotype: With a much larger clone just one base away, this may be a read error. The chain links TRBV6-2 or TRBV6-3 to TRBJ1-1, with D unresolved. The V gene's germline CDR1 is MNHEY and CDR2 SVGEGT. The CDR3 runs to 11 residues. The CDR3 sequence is CASSPGREVFF. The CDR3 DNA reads TGTGCCAGCAGTCCCGGGCGTGAAGTTTTCTTT.

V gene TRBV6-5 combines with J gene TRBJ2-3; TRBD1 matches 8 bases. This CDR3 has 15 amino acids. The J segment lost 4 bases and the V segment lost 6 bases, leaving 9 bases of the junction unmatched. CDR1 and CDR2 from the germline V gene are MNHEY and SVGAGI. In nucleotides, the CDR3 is TGTGCCAGCAGGCTGGACAGGGCGTCGGCAGATACGCAGTATTTT. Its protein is CASRLDRASADTQYF.

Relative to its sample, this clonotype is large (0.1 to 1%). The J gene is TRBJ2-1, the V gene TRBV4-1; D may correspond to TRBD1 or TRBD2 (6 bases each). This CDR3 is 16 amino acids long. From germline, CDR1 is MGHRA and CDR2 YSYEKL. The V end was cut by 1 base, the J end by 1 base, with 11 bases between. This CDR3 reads CASSQGEGGSYNEQFF. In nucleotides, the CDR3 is TGCGCCAGCAGCCAAGGTGAGGGGGGATCCTACAATGAGCAGTTCTTC.

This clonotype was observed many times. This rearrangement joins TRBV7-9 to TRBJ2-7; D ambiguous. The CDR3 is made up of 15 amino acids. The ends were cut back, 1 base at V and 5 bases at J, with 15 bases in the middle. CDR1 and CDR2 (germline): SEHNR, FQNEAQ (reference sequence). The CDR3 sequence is CASSLGSYPDDEQYF. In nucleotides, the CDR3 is TGTGCCAGCAGCTTAGGTTCATATCCTGACGACGAGCAGTACTTC.

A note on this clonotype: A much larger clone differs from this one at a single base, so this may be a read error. CDR3 amino acids: CACSPANTGELFF. The CDR3 nucleotides are TGTGCTTGCAGTCCCGCGAACACCGGGGAGCTGTTTTTT. This chain links TRBV7-7 with TRBJ2-2; D not certain. Germline V gene sequence: CDR1 SSHAT, CDR2 FNYEAQ (reference sequence). The CDR3 runs to 13 residues.

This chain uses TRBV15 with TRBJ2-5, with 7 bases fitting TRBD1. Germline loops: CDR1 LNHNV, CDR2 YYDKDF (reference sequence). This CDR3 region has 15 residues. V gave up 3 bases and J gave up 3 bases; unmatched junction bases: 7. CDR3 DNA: TGTGCCACCAGCAGTCCATCCACAGGGGAAGAGACCCAGTACTTC. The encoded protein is CATSSPSTGEETQYF.

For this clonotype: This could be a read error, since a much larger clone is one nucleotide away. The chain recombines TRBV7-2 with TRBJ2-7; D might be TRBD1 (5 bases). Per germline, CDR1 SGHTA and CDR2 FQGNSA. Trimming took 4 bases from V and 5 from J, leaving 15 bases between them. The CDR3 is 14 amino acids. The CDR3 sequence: CASSSGSGINEQYF. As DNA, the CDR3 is TGTGCCAGCAGCTCCGGGTCAGGGATAAACGAGCAGTACTTC.

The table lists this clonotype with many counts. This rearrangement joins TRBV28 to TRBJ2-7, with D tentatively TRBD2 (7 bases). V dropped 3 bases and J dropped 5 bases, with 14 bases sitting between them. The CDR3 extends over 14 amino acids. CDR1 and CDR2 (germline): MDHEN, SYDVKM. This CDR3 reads CASSFLPGGNEQYF. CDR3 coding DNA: TGTGCCAGCAGTTTCCTCCCGGGGGGCAACGAGCAGTACTTC.

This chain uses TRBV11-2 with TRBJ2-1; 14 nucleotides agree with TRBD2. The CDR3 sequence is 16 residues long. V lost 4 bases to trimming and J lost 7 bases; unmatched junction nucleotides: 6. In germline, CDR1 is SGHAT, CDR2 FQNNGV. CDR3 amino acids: CASSSGLAGGRNEQFF. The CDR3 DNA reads TGTGCCAGCAGCTCAGGACTAGCGGGAGGAAGGAATGAGCAGTTCTTC.

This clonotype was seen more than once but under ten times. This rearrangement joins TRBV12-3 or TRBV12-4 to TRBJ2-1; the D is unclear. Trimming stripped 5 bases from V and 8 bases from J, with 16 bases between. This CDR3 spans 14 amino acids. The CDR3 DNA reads TGTGCCAGCAGTCTCTCCTTTGCAGTCGATGAGCAGTTCTTC. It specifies CASSLSFAVDEQFF.